This record concerns one T cell receptor (beta chain) sequence. Its antigen is still unknown. These data are taken from a study of cytomegalovirus exposure and HLA in healthy donors. The protocol was immunoSEQ multiplex PCR, while the TCRdb copy is restricted to in-frame clones and leaves out a portion. The sample lists tens of thousands of clones; roughly 95% were seen once. The V gene end was trimmed by 0 bases and the J gene end by 4 bases; junction bases not matched to a gene: 11. The CDR3 is 18 amino acids. Looked up from germline, CDR1 is LGHNA and CDR2 is YSLEER. The donors were in the approximately 120-subject validation cohort; that cohort was separate from the roughly 620-subject first cohort. Study-level results: The authors listed 150 to 200 TCR beta chains as cytomegalovirus-associated. Reportedly, diagnosis of cytomegalovirus status by the classifier showed high specificity and sensitivity. Rare sequences made up most TCRs, while some public TCRs were found in many donors.

The TCR sequence derives from a woman aged 18-29 years in good health and CMV-seropositive. Sequencing used PBMCs. The chain employs TRBV4-3 and TRBJ2-1, with 8 positions matching TRBD2. This chain's CDR3 is CASSQEGVSTSGYNEQFF. Written as DNA, the CDR3 is TGCGCCAGCAGCCAAGAGGGGGTCAGTACTAGCGGTTACAATGAGCAGTTCTTC.